These T cell receptor beta chains were read from a single sample in a study of T cell clones after liver transplantation. Sequencing used immunoSEQ multiplex PCR; TCRdb keeps in-frame clones, though not all of them. This sample carries over 100,000 clones, approximately 78% of them seen once, and the ten largest clones take 0.85% to 1%. The sequencing here drew on CD4+ T cells from blood, taken before liver transplant. These receptors originate from a human donor who received a liver transplant. CDR3s leave out the opening cysteine and the closing phenylalanine or tryptophan. Fields, in order: V gene, CDR3 length, clone size, CDR3 protein. The size field is filled for only some rows; it gives once, few, many or a size class.

>TRBV4-1|12|-
ASSSPIPGTEAF
>TRBV11-1|12|-
ASSPGQGSYEQY
>TRBV5-1|11|-
ASRGTASYEQY
>TRBV7-9|12|-
ASSAGWTNEKLF
>TRBV29-1|13|-
SVEAPGQREETQY
>TRBV6-1|11|-
ASSPSYSHEQF
>TRBV4-3|15|-
ASSLGGPSSYNSPLH
>TRBV28|16|-
ASSLPPRSSGRGDTQY
>TRBV2|12|-
ASSVSQSVRKLF
>TRBV18|15|-
ASSPPLGGSSYNEQF
>TRBV5-6|14|-
ASSFGTSGSGETQY
>TRBV28|11|-
AVEAGTEYGYT
>TRBV11-2|13|many
ASTRADFSTDTQY
>TRBV11-2|9|-
ASRSGTEQF
>TRBV21-1|8|-
ARTGNTIY
>TRBV5-6|12|-
ASSGGTVTGELF
>TRBV11-2|10|-
ASTRFGGEQF
>TRBV7-8|11|-
ASSQISGGEGD
>TRBV2|13|once
ASSEEGTGTDTQY
>TRBV5-1|13|-
ASSLGSSPGRAQY
>TRBV6-1|11|-
AASHVSNQPQH
>TRBV21-1|13|once
ASSNFYGDIYEQY
>TRBV7-2|13|-
ASSQSGGRTYEQY
>TRBV7-2|9|-
ASSYTDTQY
>TRBV7-2|13|-
ASSLTGQDYEKLF
>TRBV5-4|9|-
ASSLTDTQY
>TRBV7-2|15|-
ASSLGGGSLAKNIQY
>TRBV7-3|14|-
ASSLSGLGVADTQY
>TRBV29-1|10|once
SLGGGTDTQY
>TRBV27|12|-
ASSYRGLFNEQF
>TRBV18|12|once
ASSRRQQNQPQH
>TRBV4-2|12|once
ASSGRDEGEKLF
>TRBV19|14|-
ASSIRQGNAAAGQF
>TRBV19|9|few
ASSGDRAQF
>TRBV14|12|-
ASSPTSGFYEQY
>TRBV29-1|10|-
SVEEAGNTIY
>TRBV19|17|once
ASSIAASGTAPSQETQY
>TRBV2|12|-
ASIVTNQVPEAF
>TRBV7-3|13|-
ASSLAGDGANVLT
>TRBV27|12|-
ASSPGLSNQPQH
>TRBV7-3|12|-
ASSPRGARNEQF
>TRBV9|13|-
ASSARTGGSGELF
>TRBV2|12|-
ASGGLGGNQPQH
>TRBV5-4|13|-
ASSLPGQSLYGYT
>TRBV27|7|-
ARLGGYT
>TRBV19|11|-
ASGGGLRQPQH
>TRBV29-1|11|-
SVNLVRGNEQY
>TRBV6-1|15|-
ASSAVSGGANTGELF
>TRBV7-3|13|-
ASSFSVSGANVLT
>TRBV5-3|14|many
ALGGRTLLEWEPQH
>TRBV7-9|13|once
ASSLHGGSGNTIY
>TRBV7-2|13|-
ASSLSGGEYNEQF
>TRBV13|12|-
ASSSRDRGYGYT
>TRBV5-1|12|-
ASSLARGSYEQY